This TCR beta chain is drawn from a study of OX40 agonist ivuxolimab in advanced cancers. About the investigation overall: Ivuxolimab was an agonistic, fully human IgG2 monoclonal antibody directed against OX40 (CD134), a costimulatory receptor. Intravenous ivuxolimab was administered to patients every 2 weeks at six dose levels: 0.01, 0.1, 0.3, 1.5, 3 and 10 mg/kg. Of the approximately 50 patients in dose escalation, some 20 had hepatocellular carcinoma, some 15 had melanoma, 9 had renal cell carcinoma and 9 had head and neck cancer. The dose-escalation cohort was 82.7% male with a mean age of roughly 60 years, ranging from 23 to 79. Patients were allowed to have had prior anti-PD-1, anti-PD-L1 or anti-CTLA-4 therapy, and more than 35% of the dose-escalation patients had been treated with checkpoint inhibitors. Three dose-escalation patients achieved partial responses, one with hepatocellular carcinoma and two with cutaneous melanoma. Peripheral TCRbeta sequencing was intended to test whether TCR sequence diversity was altered and clonal T-cell expansion was caused by ivuxolimab. The monotherapy dose-escalation portion (N of about 50 patients) of the phase I ivuxolimab trial is reported in the paper.

Worth noting for this clone: It lacks a known antigen. Per-base qualities were not stored, and no clone one base away is much larger.

For CDR1 and CDR2, the germline V gene lists LGHNA and YSLEER. Cut back by 0 bases and 6 bases, the V and J ends lie 11 bases apart. The CDR3 spans 15 residues, from the cysteine through the phenylalanine. Only the CDR3 region is kept as DNA, spanning 45 bases read in frame from base 1. To sequence the TCRbeta CDR3 region, genomic DNA was isolated from the sorted cells. TCRbeta CDR3 regions were sequenced using the immunoSEQ Assay. Sourced from immuneACCESS, this table was stored by TCRdb with only in-frame sequences that have V and J called. A share of the clones is absent; for the studies checked, an unresolved V gene accounts for under half, and the remainder has no known explanation. Within this sample are approximately 84,000 clones, with around 84% of them counted one time only. Of the sample, less than 3.5% is held by the ten largest clones. Points the paper makes about the study in general: In the 0.1-3.0 mg/kg groups, partial responders had among the lowest normalized peripheral clonal expansion, particularly in CD8+ T cells. At doses of 0.1 to 3.0 mg/kg, clonal expansion of both CD4+ and CD8+ blood T cells was observed from baseline to week 6. Antigen specificity was not determined for the clonally expanded peripheral T cells. Low levels of normalized T-cell clonal expansion were also seen in some nonresponding patients. After ivuxolimab, more expanded clones were found on average in CD8+ T cells than in CD4+ T cells.

Patients with autoimmune disease history or receiving systemic immunosuppression were excluded from the trial. Peripheral blood for TCR sequencing was collected from all dose cohorts at baseline, on cycle 4 day 1, and on cycle 7 day 1. Samples came from an open-label, multicenter, first-in-human phase I dose-escalation trial of ivuxolimab. The trial enrolled adults with locally advanced or metastatic head and neck squamous cell, hepatocellular, melanoma or renal cell carcinoma. Before TCR sequencing, CD4+ and CD8+ T cells were separately sorted from peripheral blood. This receptor was obtained from an adult with an advanced solid tumor such as melanoma, head and neck, liver or kidney cancer. The sequenced sample was CD4+ or CD8+ T cells sorted from blood, obtained in a trial of the OX40 agonist ivuxolimab. The chain is encoded by TRBV4-3 joined to TRBJ2-2, with TRBD1 as a weak D call on 5 bases. The nucleotides read TGCGCCAGCAGCCAAGAGAGACAGAAGGCCGGGGAGCTGTTTTTT. This sequence encodes CASSQERQKAGELFF.